This TCR beta chain was captured in a study of vaccination and CD4 T cells after COVID-19. Study-level background: Diagnosis preceded the drawing of post-COVID samples by a median about 100 days (range 35 to 161).

The CDR3 is 16 amino acids. V lost 4 bases and J 0 bases, leaving 16 bases between the germline ends. CDR1 and CDR2 (germline): DFQATT, SNEGSKA (reference sequence). Sequenced with the Oncomine TCR Beta short-read assay was DNA taken from cultured CD4+ T cells. TCRdb re-derived calls from the PCR reads in MiXCR, one entry per CDR3 protein. The sample shows more than 10,000 distinct CDR3 sequences, approximately 48% of them seen only once. The treatment: roughly ten-day PBMC culture with coronavirus spike peptide pools or control peptides (ViraFEST assay). Under 2.5 million PBMCs were grown per well alongside 10 IU/ml IL-2 and about 10 ug/ml peptide pools. A remark on this clonotype: The antigen remains undetermined.

General study findings and limits: From a median of about 20 to 40, SARS-CoV-2-reactive clonotypes increased, though not significantly.

Source material: CD4+ T cells from blood, cultured in vitro. The source is a human donor who had recovered from COVID-19. The J gene is TRBJ2-1, the V gene TRBV20-1, with D perhaps being TRBD1 or TRBD2 (6 bases each). The CDR3 sequence: CSAMMGAGSSYNEQFF. The CDR3 DNA reads as TGCAGTGCTATGATGGGGGCGGGAAGCTCCTACAATGAGCAGTTCTTC.